One and the same sample provided the 26 T cell receptor beta chains below, sequenced in a study of brain T cells in children with intractable seizures. The data were produced by immunoSEQ multiplex PCR, yet TCRdb's version contains in-frame clones alone and is incomplete. The data contain 78,000 or so clones, approximately 89% of them singletons. The starting material was peripheral blood, obtained at surgery. These receptors were taken from a girl between 2 and 10 years old with Rasmussen encephalitis and intractable seizures.

The chain employs TRBV5-6 and TRBJ2-7, with D perhaps matching TRBD1 or TRBD2 (5 bases each). The V end was cut by 5 bases, the J end by 3 bases, with 12 bases between. This CDR3 contains 13 residues. Germline V CDR1 and CDR2: SGHDT, YYEEEE. CDR3 loop: CASSNGDLYEQYF. The CDR3 coding sequence is TGTGCCAGCAGTAACGGGGACCTCTACGAGCAGTACTTC. The whole variable domain, filled in from reference TRBV5-6 and TRBJ2-7, reads DAGVTQSPTHLIKTRGQQVTLRCSPKSGHDTVSWYQQALGQGPQFIFQYYEEEERQRGNFPDRFSGHQFPNYSSELNVNALLLGDSALYLCASSNGDLYEQYFGPGTRLTVT.

CDR3 sequence reads: CASSQSGTGKNIQYF. The CDR3 DNA is TGCGCCAGCAGCCAAAGTGGGACAGGCAAAAACATTCAGTACTTC. The V call is TRBV4-1, the J call TRBJ2-4; 8 positions match TRBD1. The germline V gene encodes CDR1 MGHRA and CDR2 YSYEKL. Germline trimming cut 2 bases from V and 3 bases from J; bases unmatched to any gene: 3. CDR3 length equals 15 residues.

This chain joins TRBV7-9 and TRBJ1-3, with 9 bases aligning to TRBD1. The CDR3 runs 14 residues. Germline CDR1 and CDR2: SEHNR and FQNEAQ (reference sequence). V trimming: 3 bases; J trimming: 6 bases; junction bases outside the gene matches: 3. The CDR3 region is CASSFRDRANTIYF. The CDR3 DNA follows: TGTGCCAGCAGCTTCCGGGACAGGGCAAACACCATATATTTT.

The rearrangement uses TRBV27 and TRBJ1-1; D may be TRBD1 (5 bases). Trimming took off 7 bases at V and 6 bases at J, with 9 bases between the two ends. The V gene's germline CDR1 is MNHEY and CDR2 SMNVEV (reference sequence). The CDR3 is 11 amino acids. The chain's CDR3 is CASKEGPEAFF. In DNA, the CDR3 is TGTGCCAGCAAGGAGGGACCTGAAGCTTTCTTT.

The CDR3 bases are TGTGCCAGCAGGCGAGACTCCTCCTACAATGAGCAGTTCTTC. It encodes CASRRDSSYNEQFF. The chain is built from TRBV6-4 and TRBJ2-1; no firm D call. Trimming removed 6 bases from V and 0 bases from J, with 9 bases in between. Germline CDR1 MRHNA, CDR2 SNTAGT. This CDR3 comprises 14 residues.

The chain employs TRBV27 and TRBJ1-6, with a weak D call TRBD1 (6 bases). This CDR3 has 12 amino acids. Per germline, CDR1 MNHEY and CDR2 SMNVEV (reference sequence). V was cut by 6 bases and J by 10 bases, with 10 bases left in between. CDR3 protein: CASRTQGSPLHF. The DNA for the CDR3 is TGTGCCAGCAGAACACAGGGCTCACCCCTCCACTTT.

The chain uses TRBV5-1 and TRBJ2-1, with 7 bases lining up with TRBD1. Unmatched junction bases numbered 3, after V lost 0 bases and J lost 9 bases. The CDR3 runs 13 residues. Germline CDR1 and CDR2: SGHRS and YFSETQ. This CDR3 reads CASSLGQGGEQFF. CDR3 nucleotides: TGCGCCAGCAGCTTGGGACAGGGTGGTGAGCAGTTCTTC.

J is TRBJ1-1 and V is TRBV10-3; D not resolved. CDR3 length: 15 amino acids. Germline-derived CDR1 and CDR2 are ENHRY and SYGVKD. V was shortened by 0 bases and J by 3 bases, with 11 bases between the two germline ends. The CDR3 reads CAISESLWGYTEAFF. CDR3 in DNA: TGTGCCATCAGTGAGTCCCTATGGGGATACACTGAAGCTTTCTTT.

This chain uses TRBV19 with TRBJ1-1; TRBD1 might be the D (5 bases). The CDR3 sequence is 16 residues long. Trimming removed 0 bases at V and 0 bases at J, with 11 bases between. Germline CDR1 reads LNHDA; CDR2 reads SQIVND (reference sequence). CDR3 bases: TGTGCCAGTAGTATAGATCACGGGGCCGTGAACACTGAAGCTTTCTTT. Protein product: CASSIDHGAVNTEAFF.

This clone showed up just a few times. V is TRBV7-9 and J is TRBJ1-1, with D uncertain. The V and J ends lost 3 bases and 8 bases respectively, with 10 bases between them. The germline CDR1 and CDR2 sequences are SEHNR and FQNEAQ (reference sequence). There are 12 residues in the CDR3. The CDR3 region has the DNA TGTGCCAGCAGCTTGGCACGCGAAGAAGCTTTCTTT. Its translation: CASSLAREEAFF.

Here the CDR3 DNA reads TGTGCCACCAGCAGAGTCACAGCCCCTAATGAAAAACTGTTTTTT. Amino acid sequence: CATSRVTAPNEKLFF. V and J are TRBV15 and TRBJ1-4, with no clear D. In germline, CDR1 is LNHNV, CDR2 YYDKDF (reference sequence). The CDR3 length is 15 residues. Trimming stripped 1 base from V and 3 bases from J, with 9 bases between. Filled out from reference TRBV15 and TRBJ1-4, the complete variable domain reads DAMVIQNPRYQVTQFGKPVTLSCSQTLNHNVMYWYQQKSSQAPKLLFHYYDKDFNNEADTPDNFQSRRPNTSFCFLDIRSPGLGDTAMYLCATSRVTAPNEKLFFGSGTQLSVL.

This clone occurred a few times. The chain carries TRBV9 and TRBJ2-1; 7 nucleotides agree with TRBD1. V shed 0 bases and J 3 bases; nucleotides not matched to a gene: 6. CDR3 length: 16 residues. Germline V CDR1 and CDR2: SGDLS, YYNGEE. CDR3 DNA: TGTGCCAGCAGCGTAGGACAGGGAGAGTACTACAATGAGCAGTTCTTC. As protein: CASSVGQGEYYNEQFF.

This chain joins TRBV27 and TRBJ2-1; D might be TRBD1 (6 bases). The CDR3 loop spans 16 amino acids. Germline V gene lookup returns CDR1 MNHEY and CDR2 SMNVEV (reference sequence). Trimming cost V 3 bases and J 0 bases, with 12 bases left between them. The DNA for the CDR3 is TGTGCCAGCAGTTTGTTGGGACACGGCTCCTACAATGAGCAGTTCTTC. This codes for CASSLLGHGSYNEQFF.

In DNA form, the CDR3 reads TGTGCCAGCAGCTTACGGCCGGGCATCCAGCCCCAGCATTTT. This sequence encodes CASSLRPGIQPQHF. The chain combines TRBV13 with TRBJ1-5; no firm D call. Germline V gene data show CDR1 as PRHDT and CDR2 as FYEKMQ (reference sequence). There are 14 residues in the CDR3. Deletions cut 2 bases from V and 7 bases from J, with 12 bases between.

The gene calls are TRBV12-5 and TRBJ2-3, with 9 bases that match TRBD2. V shed 11 bases and J 7 bases; nucleotides not matched to a gene: 16. Germline V gene sequence: CDR1 LGHNT, CDR2 FRNRAP. The CDR3 runs to 15 residues. The CDR3 DNA reads as TGTGCTTCTGCACTGGGGCGGGGGGGAACGAATACGCAGTATTTT. It codes for CASALGRGGTNTQYF.

With respect to this clone: A junction boundary mismatches the germline segment, possibly from a read error. V and J are TRBV12-3 or TRBV12-4 and TRBJ1-1, with D perhaps TRBD1 (5 bases). The CDR3 contains 10 residues. The CDR3 nucleotides read TGTGCCAGCAGTTTCCCCGGGACGTCCTTT. Encoded protein: CASSFPGTSF.

CDR3 DNA: TGTGCCAGCAGCCCGGGGGCAACTAATGAAAAACTGTTTTTT. Amino acid sequence: CASSPGATNEKLFF. This chain joins TRBV5-5 and TRBJ1-4, with D possibly being TRBD1 (5 bases). V shed 4 bases and J shed 0 bases, with 7 bases lying between them. The CDR3 length is 14 residues. CDR1 and CDR2 from the germline V gene are SGHKS and YYEKEE (reference sequence).

This chain joins TRBV30 and TRBJ1-5; D is uncertain. V was clipped by 0 bases and J by 7 bases, with 19 bases between them. CDR3 size: 16 residues. The V gene's germline CDR1 is GTSNPN and CDR2 SVGIG (reference sequence). CDR3 in amino acids: CAWSVLAGAGQQPQHF. In DNA, the CDR3 is TGTGCCTGGAGTGTATTGGCAGGAGCGGGTCAACAGCCCCAGCATTTT.

CDR3 region: CASSYDGTVNEKLFF. The CDR3, as DNA: TGTGCCAGCAGTTACGACGGGACTGTTAATGAAAAACTGTTTTTT. The chain recombines TRBV6-5 with TRBJ1-4; D possibly corresponds to TRBD1 (5 bases). The germline CDR1 and CDR2 sequences are MNHEY and SVGAGI. CDR3 length: 15 amino acids. The V gene lost 2 bases and the J gene lost 4 bases, with 11 bases spanning the gap.

V gene TRBV19 combines with J gene TRBJ2-7, with D perhaps TRBD1 or TRBD2 (5 bases each). V was pared by 1 base and J by 13 bases, with 17 bases between. CDR3 size: 13 residues. Germline CDR1 is LNHDA and CDR2 is SQIVND (reference sequence). The CDR3 DNA reads as TGTGCCAGTAGTATAGTGGGGGTGGCGCTACTCTACTTC. It is translated as CASSIVGVALLYF. Using reference TRBV19 and TRBJ2-7 for the parts outside the CDR3, the full variable domain is DGGITQSPKYLFRKEGQNVTLSCEQNLNHDAMYWYRQDPGQGLRLIYYSQIVNDFQKGDIAEGYSVSREKKESFPLTVTSAQKNPTAFYLCASSIVGVALLYFGPGTRLTVT.

J is TRBJ2-1 and V is TRBV6-5, with unresolved D. CDR3 length: 14 residues. CDR1 and CDR2 (germline): MNHEY, SVGAGI. V dropped 7 bases and J dropped 0 bases, with 10 bases sitting between them. The CDR3 nucleotides read TGTGCCAGCAACGTGGTCCTCTCCTACAATGAGCAGTTCTTC. Its translation is CASNVVLSYNEQFF.

This chain's CDR3 is CASSPTGDWDTQYF. The CDR3 DNA reads TGTGCCAGCAGTCCTACAGGGGATTGGGATACGCAGTATTTT. The chain uses TRBV27 and TRBJ2-3; 7 nucleotides align to TRBD1. The germline V gene has CDR1 MNHEY and CDR2 SMNVEV (reference sequence). Trimming removed 5 bases from V and 6 bases from J; junction bases left unmatched: 8. The CDR3 length is 14 residues.

This chain connects TRBV6-1 to TRBJ1-6, with D uncertain. Trimming removed 1 base at V and 10 bases at J, with 20 bases between. The CDR3 runs 17 residues. Germline V lookup: CDR1 MNHNS, CDR2 SASEGT. Written as DNA, the CDR3 is TGTGCCAGCAGTGAAGGAAGGGCAGAGGTAATGCGGTCACCCCTCCACTTT. As protein: CASSEGRAEVMRSPLHF.

J is TRBJ2-3 and V is TRBV7-9; TRBD1 matches at 7 bases. The length of the CDR3 is 16 residues. Germline V gene lookup returns CDR1 SEHNR and CDR2 FQNEAQ (reference sequence). With 4 bases clipped from V and 0 bases from J, the junction kept 7 bases outside the gene matches. CDR3 region: CASSSLRGKSTDTQYF. The CDR3 coding sequence is TGTGCCAGCAGCTCACTCAGGGGGAAAAGCACAGATACGCAGTATTTT.

The genes are TRBV6-5 and TRBJ1-2; tentatively, D is TRBD1 (5 bases). CDR3 length: 14 amino acids. Germline V lookup: CDR1 MNHEY, CDR2 SVGAGI. V was cut by 6 bases and J by 1 base, with 12 bases left in between. For the CDR3, the DNA is TGTGCCAGCAGCCTACAGGTTCTTAACTATGGCTACACCTTC. It encodes CASSLQVLNYGYTF.

The rearrangement links TRBV24-1 to TRBJ2-2, with 11 bases aligning to TRBD1. This CDR3 has 17 amino acids. Trimming cost V 7 bases and J 1 base; bases outside gene matches: 7. Germline CDR1 KGHDR, CDR2 SFDVKD. The chain's CDR3 is CATSYAGTGGNTGELFF. The CDR3 DNA follows: TGTGCCACCAGCTATGCCGGGACAGGGGGGAACACCGGGGAGCTGTTTTTT.